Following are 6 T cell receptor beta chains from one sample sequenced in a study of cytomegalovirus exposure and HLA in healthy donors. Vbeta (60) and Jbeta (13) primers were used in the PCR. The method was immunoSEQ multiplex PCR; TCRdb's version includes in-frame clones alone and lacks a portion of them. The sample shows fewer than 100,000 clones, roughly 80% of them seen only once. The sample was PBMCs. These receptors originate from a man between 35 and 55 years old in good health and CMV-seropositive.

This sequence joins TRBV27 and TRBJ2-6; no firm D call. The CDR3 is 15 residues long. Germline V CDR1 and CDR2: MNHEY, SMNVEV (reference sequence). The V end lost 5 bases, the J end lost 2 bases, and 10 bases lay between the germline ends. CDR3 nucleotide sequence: TGTGCCAGCAGTGCCAGACTGCCTGGGGCCAACGTCCTGACTTTC. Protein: CASSARLPGANVLTF.

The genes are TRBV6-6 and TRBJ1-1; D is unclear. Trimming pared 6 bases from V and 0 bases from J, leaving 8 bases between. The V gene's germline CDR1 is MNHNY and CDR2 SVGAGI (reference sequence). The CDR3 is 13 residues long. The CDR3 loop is CASSHDMNTEAFF. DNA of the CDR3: TGTGCCAGCAGCCATGACATGAACACTGAAGCTTTCTTT.

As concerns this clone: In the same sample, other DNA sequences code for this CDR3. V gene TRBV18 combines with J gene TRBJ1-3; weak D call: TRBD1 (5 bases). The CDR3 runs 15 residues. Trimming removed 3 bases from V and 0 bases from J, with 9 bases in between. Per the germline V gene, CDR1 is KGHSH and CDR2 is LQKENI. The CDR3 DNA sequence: TGTGCCAGCTCACCTCAGACAGACTCTGGAAACACCATATATTTT. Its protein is CASSPQTDSGNTIYF.

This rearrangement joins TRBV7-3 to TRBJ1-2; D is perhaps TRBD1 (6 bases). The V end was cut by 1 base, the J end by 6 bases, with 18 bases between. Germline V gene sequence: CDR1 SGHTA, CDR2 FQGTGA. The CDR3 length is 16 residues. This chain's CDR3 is CASSLMSGQGFHGYTF. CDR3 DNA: TGTGCCAGCAGCTTAATGTCCGGTCAGGGGTTCCATGGCTACACCTTC.

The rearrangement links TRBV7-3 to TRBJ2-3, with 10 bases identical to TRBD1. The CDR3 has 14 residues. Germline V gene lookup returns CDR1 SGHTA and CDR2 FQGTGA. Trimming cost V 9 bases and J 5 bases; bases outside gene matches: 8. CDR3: CASSRQGAIDTQYF. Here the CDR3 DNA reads TGTGCCAGTAGCAGACAGGGGGCGATAGATACGCAGTATTTT.

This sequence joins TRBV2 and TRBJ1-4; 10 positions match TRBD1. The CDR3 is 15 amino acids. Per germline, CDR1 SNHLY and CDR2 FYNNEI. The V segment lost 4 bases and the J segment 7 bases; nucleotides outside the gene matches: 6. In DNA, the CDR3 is TGTGCCAGCAGTGTTGGGACAGGGGCGAGTGAAAAACTGTTTTTT. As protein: CASSVGTGASEKLFF.